This is a list of T cell receptor beta chains from one sample in a study of T cell responses to AZD1222 COVID-19 vaccine. Generated by immunoSEQ multiplex PCR, the TCRdb table keeps only in-frame clones and is missing some. The table has about 150,000 clones, 90% seen once. The sequencing used peripheral blood, collected on day 0 of AZD1222 vaccination. These receptors originate from an adult in good health. CDR3s include the opening cysteine and the closing phenylalanine or tryptophan.

j_gene,v_gene,CDR3aa
TRBJ2-3,TRBV4-3,CASSHANPVAGRMTDTQYF
TRBJ1-2,TRBV6-5,CASSYSPNYGYTF
TRBJ2-7,TRBV18,CASSPTGTGTDYEQYF
TRBJ1-2,TRBV7-2,CASSTRDHFYGYTF
TRBJ1-3,TRBV5-6,CASSSYSTIYF
TRBJ2-7,TRBV6-1,CASSERDRGPYEQYF
TRBJ2-2,TRBV19,CASSAGELFF
TRBJ2-1,TRBV14,CASSQGKGTFYNEQFF
TRBJ1-1,TRBV29-1,CSARTRAGTENTEAFF
TRBJ1-5,TRBV2,CASSMDVNSNQPQHF
TRBJ1-2,TRBV5-1,CASSSNYGYTF
TRBJ2-4,TRBV7-2,CASSLGVLAGASAKNIQYF
TRBJ1-1,TRBV7-6,CASSLEVTGTAFF
TRBJ2-5,TRBV4-3,CASSQESHFRAGWGQRTQYF
TRBJ2-1,TRBV5-1,CASSPGQGDEQFF
TRBJ1-1,TRBV19,CASSIGRGLNTEAFF
TRBJ1-1,TRBV5-4,CEGQGAGTEAFF
TRBJ1-1,TRBV19,CASSLGTPNTEAFF
TRBJ1-1,TRBV5-4,CASSAATTEAFF
TRBJ1-4,TRBV5-6,CASSLERGQGREKLFF
TRBJ1-1,TRBV7-2,CASSQGPNTEAFF
TRBJ2-7,TRBV12-5,CASNPGQVLLIPYLKQYF
TRBJ1-1,TRBV10-2,CASREQGRTAEAFF
TRBJ1-1,TRBV18,CASSPDRGPGEAFF
TRBJ1-2,TRBV5-1,CASSLVINYGYTF
TRBJ2-3,TRBV5-1,CASSTTGDGTDTQYF
TRBJ1-2,TRBV12-3/TRBV12-4,CASNTGIGGYTF
TRBJ2-1,TRBV6-2/TRBV6-3,CASSYTRAKLSYNEQFF